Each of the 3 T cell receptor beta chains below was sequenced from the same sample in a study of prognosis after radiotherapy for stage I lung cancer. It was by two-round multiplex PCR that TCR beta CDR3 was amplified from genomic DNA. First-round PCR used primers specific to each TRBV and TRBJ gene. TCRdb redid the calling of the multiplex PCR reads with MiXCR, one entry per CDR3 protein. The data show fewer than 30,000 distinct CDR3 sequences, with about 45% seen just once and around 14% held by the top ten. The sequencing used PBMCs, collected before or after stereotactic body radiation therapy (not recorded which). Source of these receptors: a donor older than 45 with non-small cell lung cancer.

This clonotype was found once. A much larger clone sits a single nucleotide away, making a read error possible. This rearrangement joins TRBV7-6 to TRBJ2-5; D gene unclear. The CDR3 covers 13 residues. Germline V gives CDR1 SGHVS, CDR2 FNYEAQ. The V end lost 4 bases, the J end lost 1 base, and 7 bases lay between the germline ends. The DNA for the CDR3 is TGTGCCAGCAGCTCCCGCTCCCAAGAGACCCAGTACTTC. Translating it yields CASSSRSQETQYF.

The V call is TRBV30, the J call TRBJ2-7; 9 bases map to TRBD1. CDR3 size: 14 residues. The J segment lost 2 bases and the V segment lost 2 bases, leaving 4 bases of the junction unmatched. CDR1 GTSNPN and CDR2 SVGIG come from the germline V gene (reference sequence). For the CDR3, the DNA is TGTGCCTGGAGTCTGGGACAGGGTACCTACGAGCAGTACTTC. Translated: CAWSLGQGTYEQYF.

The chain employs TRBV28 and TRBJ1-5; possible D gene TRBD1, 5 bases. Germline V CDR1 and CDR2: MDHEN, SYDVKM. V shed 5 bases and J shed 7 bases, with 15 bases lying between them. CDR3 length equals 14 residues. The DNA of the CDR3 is TGTGCCAGCAGTCCAGTGACAGTGAGGCAGCCCCAGCATTTT. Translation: CASSPVTVRQPQHF.